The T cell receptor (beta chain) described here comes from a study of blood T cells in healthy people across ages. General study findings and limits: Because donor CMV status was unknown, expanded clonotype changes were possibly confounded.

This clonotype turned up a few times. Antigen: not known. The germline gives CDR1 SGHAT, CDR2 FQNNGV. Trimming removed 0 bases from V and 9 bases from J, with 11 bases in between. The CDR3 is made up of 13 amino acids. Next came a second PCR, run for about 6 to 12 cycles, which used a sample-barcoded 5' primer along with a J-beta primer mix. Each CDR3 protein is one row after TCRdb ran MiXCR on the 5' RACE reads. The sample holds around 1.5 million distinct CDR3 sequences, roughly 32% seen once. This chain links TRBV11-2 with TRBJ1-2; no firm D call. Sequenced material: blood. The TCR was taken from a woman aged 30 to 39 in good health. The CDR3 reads CASSLEPGDCYTF. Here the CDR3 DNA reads TGTGCCAGCAGCTTAGAACCGGGTGATTGCTACACCTTC. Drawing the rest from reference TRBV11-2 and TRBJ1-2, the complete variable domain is EAGVAQSPRYKIIEKRQSVAFWCNPISGHATLYWYQQILGQGPKLLIQFQNNGVVDDSQLPKDRFSAERLKGVDSTLKIQPAKLEDSAVYLCASSLEPGDCYTFGSGTRLTVV.